What follows are 15 T cell receptor beta chains derived from one specimen sequenced in a study of response to subunit inactivated influenza vaccine (dated by TCRdb to the late 2010s). Libraries were prepared through RT-PCR. TCRdb shows the sequencer as Illumina HiSeq 2500. TCRdb trimmed public reads at Q25 via fastp, called clones via MiXCR and kept in-frame beta chains. Identical CDR3 protein sequences are pooled into one entry, listed with their most common genes and DNA. The sample table lists hundreds of thousands of distinct CDR3 sequences, about 25% of them with a count of one. Of the sample, approximately 2% is held by the ten largest clones. This specimen consisted of CD4+ T cells sorted from PBMCs, obtained 4 to 6 days after vaccination. Receptors originate from a man over 45 who received an inactivated influenza vaccine. Donor details come from another sample of the same person, matched by shared clones.

A few counts support this clonotype. The chain recombines TRBV7-2 with TRBJ2-5; TRBD2 aligns across 9 bases. The CDR3 is made up of 15 amino acids. V lost 1 base and J lost 3; bases outside the gene matches: 3. Germline V gene lookup returns CDR1 SGHTA and CDR2 FQGNSA. CDR3 sequence reads: CASSLGLAEKETQYF. The CDR3 nucleotides read TGTGCCAGCAGCTTAGGACTAGCGGAGAAAGAGACCCAGTACTTC.

This sequence joins TRBV20-1 and TRBJ2-5, with D perhaps matching TRBD2 (6 bases). The length of the CDR3 is 14 residues. Germline lookup yields CDR1 DFQATT and CDR2 SNEGSKA (reference sequence). The V end lost 4 bases, the J end lost 4 bases, and 16 bases lay between the germline ends. The CDR3 here is CSATEKEGRETQYF. The CDR3 DNA follows: TGCAGTGCTACCGAGAAGGAGGGTAGAGAGACCCAGTACTTC.

This clonotype was recorded a few times. The chain combines TRBV10-1 with TRBJ2-3; unclear D gene. Per the germline V gene, CDR1 is WNHNN and CDR2 is SYGVQD (reference sequence). Trimming shortened V by 0 bases and J by 6 bases, and 10 bases separated the two germline ends. This CDR3 spans 14 amino acids. The DNA of the CDR3 is TGCGCCAGCAGTGAGTCTGGTCCGCGTGATACGCAGTATTTT. This translates into CASSESGPRDTQYF.

This clonotype occurred a few times. The chain couples TRBV12-3 or TRBV12-4 to TRBJ2-2; D ambiguous. This CDR3 spans 13 amino acids. With 3 bases removed from V and 7 bases from J, the gap between germline ends came to 9 bases. The CDR3 coding sequence is TGTGCCAGCAGTTTTGGTTGGCGCGGGGAGCTGTTTTTT. Amino acids: CASSFGWRGELFF.

This CDR3 is CASSLSLTLPREQFF. Here the CDR3 DNA reads TGCGCCAGCAGCTTGAGCTTGACCCTCCCTCGCGAGCAGTTCTTC. V gene TRBV5-1 combines with J gene TRBJ2-7; D remains unclear. The J call is uncertain, as TRBJ2-1 better fits the DNA end. Germline V gene sequence: CDR1 SGHRS, CDR2 YFSETQ. The CDR3 contains 15 residues.

The chain employs TRBV5-1 and TRBJ2-2; 8 positions agree with TRBD1. After removal of 4 bases from V and 3 bases from J, the junction contained 5 bases not matched to a gene. CDR3 size: 15 residues. Germline assignment: CDR1 SGHRS and CDR2 YFSETQ. CDR3 loop: CASSQQGVYTGELFF. DNA of the CDR3: TGCGCCAGCAGCCAACAGGGGGTATACACCGGGGAGCTGTTTTTT.

In its sample, this clonotype was seen a few times. The gene calls are TRBV20-1 and TRBJ2-3; 8 bases fit TRBD2. V lost 0 bases and J lost 5; bases outside the gene matches: 7. The V gene's germline CDR1 is DFQATT and CDR2 SNEGSKA (reference sequence). The CDR3 contains 15 residues. CDR3 in amino acids: CSARDRIGRGDTQYF. The DNA for the CDR3 is TGCAGTGCTAGAGATCGAATCGGGAGGGGAGATACGCAGTATTTT.

The V and J genes are TRBV25-1 and TRBJ2-1, with 7 bases identical to TRBD2. J lost 0 bases, V lost 7 bases, and 9 bases had no gene match. This CDR3 has 16 amino acids. CDR1 is MGHDK and CDR2 is SYGVNS in the germline V gene. The CDR3 loop reads CASMGSGVSSYNEQFF. CDR3 nucleotides: TGTGCCAGCATGGGGAGCGGGGTCAGCTCCTACAATGAGCAGTTCTTC.

V gene TRBV12-3 or TRBV12-4 combines with J gene TRBJ1-1; D is ambiguous. V was cut by 6 bases and J by 5 bases, with 13 bases left in between. The CDR3 sequence is 13 residues long. As DNA, the CDR3 is TGTGCCAGCAGCCGGGGTCCGGGGACTGAAGCTTTCTTT. Translation: CASSRGPGTEAFF.

On this clonotype: The junction and the germline gene differ at one end; a read error may be behind it. J is TRBJ2-1 and V is TRBV12-3 or TRBV12-4, with 8 positions matching TRBD2. The CDR3 loop spans 16 amino acids. CDR3 in amino acids: CASSPRRAGGRNEQFF. The CDR3 bases are TGTGCCAGCAGTCCAAGGCGCGCGGGAGGTCGCAATGAGCAGTTTTTC.

A single count supports this clonotype. The gene calls are TRBV19 and TRBJ2-1; 8 nucleotides match TRBD1. The CDR3 runs to 14 residues. The V gene's germline CDR1 is LNHDA and CDR2 SQIVND (reference sequence). V gave up 8 bases and J gave up 0 bases; unmatched junction bases: 3. CDR3 protein: CASQDRASYNEQFF. The CDR3 DNA reads as TGTGCCAGTCAGGACAGGGCCTCCTACAATGAGCAGTTCTTC. The full variable domain, completed using reference TRBV19 and TRBJ2-1, is DGGITQSPKYLFRKEGQNVTLSCEQNLNHDAMYWYRQDPGQGLRLIYYSQIVNDFQKGDIAEGYSVSREKKESFPLTVTSAQKNPTAFYLCASQDRASYNEQFFGPGTRLTVL.

This clonotype has a handful of counts. V gene TRBV6-2 or TRBV6-3 combines with J gene TRBJ2-2; perhaps TRBD1 as D (6 bases). Trimming stripped 5 bases from V and 0 bases from J, with 13 bases between. Germline V gives CDR1 MNHEY, CDR2 SVGEGT. CDR3 size: 16 residues. The chain's CDR3 is CASSHQGTANTGELFF. Written as DNA, the CDR3 is TGTGCCAGCAGTCATCAGGGGACCGCGAACACCGGGGAGCTGTTTTTT.

The rearrangement uses TRBV18 and TRBJ2-7; 7 bases match TRBD1. The V gene's germline CDR1 is KGHSH and CDR2 LQKENI. The CDR3 spans 15 residues. V lost 3 bases to trimming and J lost 1 base; unmatched junction nucleotides: 6. The CDR3 nucleotides read TGTGCCAGCTCACCTTTAGGGGACAGATCCTACGAGCAGTACTTC. The encoded protein is CASSPLGDRSYEQYF.

This clonotype was observed a handful of times. The rearrangement links TRBV20-1 to TRBJ2-1; 8 bases match TRBD1. The CDR3 runs 14 residues. J lost 5 bases, V lost 6 bases, and 9 bases had no gene match. CDR1 is DFQATT and CDR2 is SNEGSKA in the germline V gene (reference sequence). CDR3 coding DNA: TGCAGTGCGCCGGGACAGGCTCCCCACAATGAGCAGTTCTTC. Its protein product is CSAPGQAPHNEQFF.

This clonotype was seen repeatedly, ten times or more. The chain links TRBV7-2 to TRBJ2-4; 7 nucleotides agree with TRBD1. There are 14 residues in the CDR3. CDR1 and CDR2 (germline): SGHTA, FQGNSA. V was pared by 5 bases and J by 7 bases, with 8 bases of the junction left unmatched. The CDR3 sequence is CASSPQRQGNIQYF. CDR3 nucleotide sequence: TGTGCCAGCAGCCCCCAAAGACAGGGCAACATTCAGTACTTC.